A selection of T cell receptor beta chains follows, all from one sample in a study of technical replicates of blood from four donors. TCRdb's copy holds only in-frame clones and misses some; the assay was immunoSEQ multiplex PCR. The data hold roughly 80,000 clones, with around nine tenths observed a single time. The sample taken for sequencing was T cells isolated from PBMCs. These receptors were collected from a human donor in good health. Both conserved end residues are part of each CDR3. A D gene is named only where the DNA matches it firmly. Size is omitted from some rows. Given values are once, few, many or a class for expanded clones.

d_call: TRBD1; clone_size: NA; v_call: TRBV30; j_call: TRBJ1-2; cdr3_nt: TGTGCCTGGATTAGTGGGACAGGGAACTATGGCTACACCTTC; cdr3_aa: CAWISGTGNYGYTF
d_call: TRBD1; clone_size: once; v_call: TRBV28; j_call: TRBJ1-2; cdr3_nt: TGTGCCAGCCAAGATAATGGGGGACAGCGATATGGCTACACCTTC; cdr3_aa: CASQDNGGQRYGYTF
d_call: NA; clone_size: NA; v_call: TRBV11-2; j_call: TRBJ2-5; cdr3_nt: TGTGCCAGCAGCTTCGAAAACAGGGTCGAGACCCAGTACTTC; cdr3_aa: CASSFENRVETQYF
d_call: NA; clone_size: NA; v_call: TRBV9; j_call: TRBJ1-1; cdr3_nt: TGTGCCAGCAGCCCACTCCTCGGGAACACTGAAGCTTTCTTT; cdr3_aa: CASSPLLGNTEAFF
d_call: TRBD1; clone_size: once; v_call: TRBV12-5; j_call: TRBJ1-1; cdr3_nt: TGTGCTAGTGGTCGTACAGGGGACGCGAACACTGAAGCTTTCTTT; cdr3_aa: CASGRTGDANTEAFF
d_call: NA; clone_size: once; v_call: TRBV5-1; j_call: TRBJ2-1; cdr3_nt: TGCGCCAGCAGCCCACTGGTAGCCGGGAATGAGCAGTTCTTC; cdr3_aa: CASSPLVAGNEQFF
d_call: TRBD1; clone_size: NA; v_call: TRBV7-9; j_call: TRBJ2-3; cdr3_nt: TGTGCCAGCAGCGTCTACAGGGGGCAAAGGGAAAGGACAGATACGCAGTATTTT; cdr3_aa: CASSVYRGQRERTDTQYF
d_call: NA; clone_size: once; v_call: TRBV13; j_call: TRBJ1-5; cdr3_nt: TGTGCCAGCAGCCAAGGTCCCGGGAACAATCAGCCCCAGCATTTT; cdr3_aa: CASSQGPGNNQPQHF
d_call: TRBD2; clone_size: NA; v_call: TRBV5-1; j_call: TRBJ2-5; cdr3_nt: TGCGCCAGCAGCCTGCTGAGCGGGAGGGAGAGAGAGACCCAGTACTTC; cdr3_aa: CASSLLSGRERETQYF
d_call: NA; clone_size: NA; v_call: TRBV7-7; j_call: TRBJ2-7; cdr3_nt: TGTGCCAGCAGCTTAGACGCGGGGCCATCCTACGAGCAGTACTTC; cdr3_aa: CASSLDAGPSYEQYF
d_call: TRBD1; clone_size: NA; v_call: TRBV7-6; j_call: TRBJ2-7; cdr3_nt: TGTGCCAGCAGCAAAGGGCAGGGGGAGTCCTACGAGCAGTACTTC; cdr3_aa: CASSKGQGESYEQYF
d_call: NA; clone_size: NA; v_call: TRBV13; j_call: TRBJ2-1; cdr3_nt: TGTGCCAGCAGCTCTCGGGGAGGTGGGGTCTTGGACAATGAGCAGTTCTTC; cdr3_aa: CASSSRGGGVLDNEQFF
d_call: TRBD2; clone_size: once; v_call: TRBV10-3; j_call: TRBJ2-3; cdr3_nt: TGTGCCATCAATCGACAGCGGGGGGTAGATACGCAGTATTTT; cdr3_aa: CAINRQRGVDTQYF
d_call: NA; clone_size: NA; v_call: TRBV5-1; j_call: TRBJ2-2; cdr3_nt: TGCGCCAGCAGCGATCGAGGCTCAGTCAACACCGGGGAGCTGTTTTTT; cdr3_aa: CASSDRGSVNTGELFF
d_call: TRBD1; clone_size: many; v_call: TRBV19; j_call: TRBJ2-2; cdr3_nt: TGTGCCAGTAGTATTGGGCGAGGGGGCTTGAACACCGGGGAGCTGTTTTTT; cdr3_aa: CASSIGRGGLNTGELFF
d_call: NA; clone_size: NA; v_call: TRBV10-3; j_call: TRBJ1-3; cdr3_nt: TGTGCCATCGATCCGGGCTCTGGAAACACCATATATTTT; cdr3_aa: CAIDPGSGNTIYF
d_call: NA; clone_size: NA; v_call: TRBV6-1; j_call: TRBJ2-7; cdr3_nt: TGTGCCAGCAGTGGAGGGACAGGGGGCCCTAGCGGGAGGCTCTCCTACGAGCAGTACTTC; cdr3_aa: CASSGGTGGPSGRLSYEQYF
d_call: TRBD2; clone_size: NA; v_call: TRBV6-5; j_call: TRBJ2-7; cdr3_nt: TGTGCCAGCAGTTACTCTAGCGGGAGATTGTACGAGCAGTACTTC; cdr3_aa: CASSYSSGRLYEQYF
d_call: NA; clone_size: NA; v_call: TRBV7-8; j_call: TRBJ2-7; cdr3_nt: TGTGCCAGCAGTCGAGGCCGACCCCCGGGTCTTCGCGAGCAGTACTTC; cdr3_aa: CASSRGRPPGLREQYF
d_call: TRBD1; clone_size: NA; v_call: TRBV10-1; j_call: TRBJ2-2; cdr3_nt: TGCGCCACCCGGGACAGGGGCACCGGGGAGCTGTTTTTT; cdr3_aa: CATRDRGTGELFF
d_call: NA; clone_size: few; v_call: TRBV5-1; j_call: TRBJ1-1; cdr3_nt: TGCGCCAGCAGCTTCTTTCCGTCAGGGGAGAACACTGAAGCTTTCTTT; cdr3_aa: CASSFFPSGENTEAFF
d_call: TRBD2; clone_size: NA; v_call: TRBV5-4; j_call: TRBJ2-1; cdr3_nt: TGTGCCAGTTTCCTAGCGGGAGGCAATTACAATGAGCAGTTCTTC; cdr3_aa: CASFLAGGNYNEQFF
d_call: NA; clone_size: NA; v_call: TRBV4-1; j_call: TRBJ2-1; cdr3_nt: TGCGCCAGCAGCCACCCCGGGAAGAGCGTTTACAATGAGCAGTTCTTC; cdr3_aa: CASSHPGKSVYNEQFF
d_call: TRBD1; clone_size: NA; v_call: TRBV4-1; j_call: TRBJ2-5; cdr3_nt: TGCGCCAGCAGCCGGACAGGGGTATTAGAGACCCAGTACTTC; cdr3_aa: CASSRTGVLETQYF
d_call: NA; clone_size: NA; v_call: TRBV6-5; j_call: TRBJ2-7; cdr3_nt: TGTGCCAGCAGTTACTCGACAACAGGGTTGGGTAACGGGCAGTACTTC; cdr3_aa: CASSYSTTGLGNGQYF
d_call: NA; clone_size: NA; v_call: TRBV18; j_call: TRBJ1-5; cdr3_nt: TGTGCCAGCTCACCATTACCTGGCAGGGGTTGGCAGCCCCAGCATTTT; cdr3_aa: CASSPLPGRGWQPQHF
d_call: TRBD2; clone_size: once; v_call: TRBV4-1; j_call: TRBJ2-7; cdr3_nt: TGCGCCAGCAGCCAAGTGCGTCCGAGCGGGAGGTTCTACGAGCAGTACTTC; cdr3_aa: CASSQVRPSGRFYEQYF
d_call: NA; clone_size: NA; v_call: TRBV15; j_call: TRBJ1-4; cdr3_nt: TGTGCCACCAGCAGGCCCGGAGGCAATGAAAAACTGTTTTTT; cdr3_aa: CATSRPGGNEKLFF
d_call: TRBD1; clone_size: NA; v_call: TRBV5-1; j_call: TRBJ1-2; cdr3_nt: TGCGCCAGCAGCTTATGGACAGGGGGGGTCGGCTACACCTTC; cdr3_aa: CASSLWTGGVGYTF
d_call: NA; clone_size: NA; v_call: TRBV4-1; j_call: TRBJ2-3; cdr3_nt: TGCGCCAGCAGCACAGGGATGAGGACGCAGTATTTT; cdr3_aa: CASSTGMRTQYF
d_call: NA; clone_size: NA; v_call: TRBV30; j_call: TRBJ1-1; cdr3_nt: TGTGCCTGGGCCGTGGGCACCGGCACTGAAGCTTTCTTT; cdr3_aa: CAWAVGTGTEAFF
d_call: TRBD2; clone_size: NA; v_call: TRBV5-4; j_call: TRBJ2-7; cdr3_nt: TGTGCCAGCAGCCGGGGCGGGAGTTTATACGAGCAGTACTTC; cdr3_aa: CASSRGGSLYEQYF
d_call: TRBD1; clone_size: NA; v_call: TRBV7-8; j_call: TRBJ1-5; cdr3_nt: TGTGCCAGCAGCTTAGCGGCCGGAGCAGGGGGCGGTCAGCCCCAGCATTTT; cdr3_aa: CASSLAAGAGGGQPQHF
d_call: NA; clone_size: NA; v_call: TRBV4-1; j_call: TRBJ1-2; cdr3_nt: TGCGCCAGCAGCCAGCGACAGGTACACGATGGCTACACCTTC; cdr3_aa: CASSQRQVHDGYTF
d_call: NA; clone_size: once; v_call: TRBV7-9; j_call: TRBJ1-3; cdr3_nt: TGTGCCAGCAGCCTTTCCGGAAACACCATATATTTT; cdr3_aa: CASSLSGNTIYF
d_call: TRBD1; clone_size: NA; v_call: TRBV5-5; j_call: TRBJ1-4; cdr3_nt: TGTGCCAGCAGCCGACAGGGGTTGGGTGAAAAACTGTTTTTT; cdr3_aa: CASSRQGLGEKLFF
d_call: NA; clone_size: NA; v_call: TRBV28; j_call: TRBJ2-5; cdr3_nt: TGTGCCAGCAGTTTACCCCAACAGGGAGTGACGACCCAGTACTTC; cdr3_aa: CASSLPQQGVTTQYF